Shown below are 32 T cell receptor beta chains from a single sample sequenced in a study of shared clonotypes between healthy human individuals. Only in-frame clones appear in the TCRdb table, and some are missing; sequencing was by immunoSEQ multiplex PCR. Of about 1.1 million clones in the sample, 70% to 80% were seen once. Sequenced material: memory CD4+ T cells from PBMCs. Subset meaning: CD45RA-negative fraction. The receptors were gathered from a man aged 18 to 29 in good health. Some clones in this sample may be carry-over from other donors' samples.

This chain links TRBV4-1 with TRBJ1-2; TRBD1 agrees at 8 bases. Losses at the gene ends were 4 bases for V and 5 bases for J; bases not matched to a gene: 15. Germline CDR1 MGHRA, CDR2 YSYEKL. The CDR3 extends over 17 amino acids. The CDR3, as DNA: TGCGCCAGCAGCCTCGCTGGTTACCCGGGACAGGCTTATGGCTACACCTTC. Protein sequence: CASSLAGYPGQAYGYTF.

This clone was detected only once. The chain employs TRBV30 and TRBJ2-7, with D perhaps assigned TRBD1 or TRBD2 (5 bases each). CDR3 length equals 15 residues. CDR1 and CDR2 from the germline V gene are GTSNPN and SVGIG (reference sequence). V dropped 2 bases and J dropped 1 base, with 15 bases sitting between them. The CDR3 DNA sequence: TGTGCCTGGAGTCAGCCCCGGGGCGGGTCCTACGAGCAGTACTTC. This encodes CAWSQPRGGSYEQYF.

As concerns this clone: At one boundary the junction diverges from the germline segment, which might be a read error. This chain connects TRBV28 to TRBJ2-4; D is unresolved. The CDR3 sequence is 13 residues long. Germline V lookup: CDR1 MDHEN, CDR2 SYDVKM. The CDR3 nucleotides read TGTGCCAGCAGTTCCTATTCCGTCGGTATTCGGTACTTC. Translating it yields CASSSYSVGIRYF.

CDR3 nucleotides: TGTGCCTGGAGTCTGGGACTAGCGGATTCCTACGAGCAGTACTTC. This codes for CAWSLGLADSYEQYF. The chain couples TRBV30 to TRBJ2-7; 11 bases fit TRBD2. V shed 2 bases, J shed 1 base, and the junction held 4 bases outside the gene matches. The germline V gene encodes CDR1 GTSNPN and CDR2 SVGIG (reference sequence). This CDR3 has 15 amino acids.

This sequence joins TRBV19 and TRBJ1-5; 11 bases line up with TRBD1. The CDR3 is 17 amino acids. CDR1 is LNHDA and CDR2 is SQIVND in the germline V gene (reference sequence). Losses at the gene ends were 6 bases for V and 5 bases for J; bases not matched to a gene: 12. This CDR3 reads CASSPYGTGGKDQPQHF. In DNA form, the CDR3 reads TGTGCCAGTAGCCCCTACGGGACAGGGGGTAAGGATCAGCCCCAGCATTTT. Full variable domain (outside the CDR3, taken from reference TRBV19 and TRBJ1-5): DGGITQSPKYLFRKEGQNVTLSCEQNLNHDAMYWYRQDPGQGLRLIYYSQIVNDFQKGDIAEGYSVSREKKESFPLTVTSAQKNPTAFYLCASSPYGTGGKDQPQHFGDGTRLSIL.

The CDR3 sequence: CAAGTGTLVRHEQFF. DNA of the CDR3: TGTGCCGCTGGGACCGGGACACTTGTTCGGCATGAGCAGTTCTTC. V gene TRBV27 combines with J gene TRBJ2-1; maybe TRBD1 (6 bases). CDR1 is MNHEY, CDR2 SMNVEV, per germline (reference sequence). The CDR3 contains 15 residues. V was trimmed by 11 bases and J by 8 bases, leaving 25 bases between them.

V usage is TRBV9 and J usage is TRBJ2-7; D gene ambiguous. The CDR3 is made up of 15 amino acids. Trimming stripped 0 bases from V and 0 bases from J, with 10 bases between. Germline loops: CDR1 SGDLS, CDR2 YYNGEE. In nucleotides, the CDR3 is TGTGCCAGCAGCGTAGCGCCTACCTTCTCCTACGAGCAGTACTTC. Its protein product is CASSVAPTFSYEQYF.

The chain employs TRBV9 and TRBJ2-5; D not certain. In germline, CDR1 is SGDLS, CDR2 YYNGEE. V dropped 2 bases and J dropped 2 bases, with 7 bases sitting between them. The CDR3 has 13 amino acids. The CDR3 nucleotides read TGTGCCAGCAGCGTCCTGTTACAAGAGACCCAGTACTTC. Protein sequence: CASSVLLQETQYF.

The rearrangement links TRBV4-1 to TRBJ2-7; the D is unclear. Per the germline V gene, CDR1 is MGHRA and CDR2 is YSYEKL. The CDR3 is 15 amino acids. Trimming removed 3 bases from V and 0 bases from J, with 12 bases in between. This CDR3 is CASSQHRGSSYEQYF. CDR3 coding DNA: TGCGCCAGCAGCCAGCACAGAGGAAGCTCCTACGAGCAGTACTTC.

V usage is TRBV6-5 and J usage is TRBJ2-7; D might be TRBD1 (6 bases). CDR1 is MNHEY, CDR2 SVGAGI, per germline. The V end was cut by 6 bases, the J end by 4 bases, with 19 bases between. This CDR3 contains 15 residues. This CDR3 reads CASSYTPGVGYEQYF. CDR3 nucleotide sequence: TGTGCCAGCAGCTACACCCCAGGGGTTGGATACGAGCAGTACTTC.

The chain links TRBV4-2 to TRBJ1-1; TRBD1 might be the D (5 bases). There are 15 residues in the CDR3. Germline CDR1 is LGHNA and CDR2 is YNFKEQ. The V gene lost 0 bases and the J gene lost 7 bases, with 15 bases spanning the gap. CDR3 bases: TGTGCCAGCAGCCAAGAGGTTGGGGCGGGGGATGAAGCTTTCTTT. It translates to CASSQEVGAGDEAFF.

This clone was detected only once. The chain uses TRBV7-2 and TRBJ1-5; possibly TRBD1 for D (5 bases). The germline V gene encodes CDR1 SGHTA and CDR2 FQGNSA. V was shortened by 8 bases and J by 3 bases, with 11 bases between the two germline ends. The CDR3 has 13 residues. The chain's CDR3 is CASGADYNQPQHF. The CDR3, as DNA: TGTGCCAGCGGGGCGGACTACAATCAGCCCCAGCATTTT.

This chain connects TRBV10-2 to TRBJ2-5; perhaps TRBD2 as D (6 bases). Germline V gives CDR1 WSHSY, CDR2 SAAADI. The germline V and J ends were trimmed by 8 bases and 0 bases, with 16 bases remaining between them. This CDR3 is 15 amino acids long. CDR3 region: CASATLGGYQETQYF. The CDR3 DNA is TGCGCCAGCGCTACCCTTGGGGGGTACCAAGAGACCCAGTACTTC.

This clone has a handful of counts. The chain couples TRBV19 to TRBJ1-5, with unresolved D. The V end was cut by 5 bases, the J end by 4 bases, with 6 bases between. CDR3 length: 12 residues. In germline, CDR1 is LNHDA, CDR2 SQIVND (reference sequence). The CDR3 loop is CASSFTNQPQHF. The CDR3 region has the DNA TGTGCCAGTAGTTTCACAAATCAGCCCCAGCATTTT. The full variable domain, its missing parts supplied by reference TRBV19 and TRBJ1-5, is DGGITQSPKYLFRKEGQNVTLSCEQNLNHDAMYWYRQDPGQGLRLIYYSQIVNDFQKGDIAEGYSVSREKKESFPLTVTSAQKNPTAFYLCASSFTNQPQHFGDGTRLSIL.

A single count supports this clone. V is TRBV30 and J is TRBJ1-5; tentative D call: TRBD1 (5 bases). The CDR3 covers 16 residues. Germline V CDR1 and CDR2: GTSNPN, SVGIG (reference sequence). Deletions cut 0 bases from V and 2 bases from J, with 14 bases between. CDR3 in amino acids: CAWSVKGFWGNQPQHF. The CDR3 DNA follows: TGTGCCTGGAGTGTAAAGGGGTTTTGGGGCAATCAGCCCCAGCATTTT.

This clone came up a few times. This chain joins TRBV18 and TRBJ1-1; possibly TRBD1 for D (5 bases). The V and J ends lost 3 bases and 6 bases respectively, with 20 bases between them. Germline V gene sequence: CDR1 KGHSH, CDR2 LQKENI. This CDR3 is 16 amino acids long. CDR3 sequence reads: CASSPSAGGARAEAFF. In DNA, the CDR3 is TGTGCCAGCTCACCCTCGGCCGGTGGGGCGAGGGCTGAAGCTTTCTTT.

As DNA, the CDR3 is TGCGCCAGCAGCACCTCCGGGACAACCTACGAGCAGTACTTC. The encoded protein is CASSTSGTTYEQYF. The rearrangement uses TRBV5-1 and TRBJ2-7; perhaps TRBD1 as D (6 bases). The CDR3 consists of 14 residues. The V end lost 4 bases, the J end lost 2 bases, and 13 bases lay between the germline ends. Germline CDR1 and CDR2: SGHRS and YFSETQ.

As for this clone: A clone one base away is much larger, so this may be a read error. The chain is built from TRBV5-5 and TRBJ1-2, with D tentatively TRBD1 (5 bases). The V gene lost 2 bases and the J gene lost 4 bases, with 6 bases spanning the gap. Germline CDR1 and CDR2: SGHKS and YYEKEE (reference sequence). This CDR3 contains 12 residues. The CDR3 is CASSFQGYGYTF. The CDR3 DNA reads as TGTGCCAGCAGCTTCCAGGGCTATGGCTACACCTTC.

The chain has TRBV5-1 and TRBJ1-2; weak D call: TRBD1 (6 bases). Germline V CDR1 and CDR2: SGHRS, YFSETQ. With 3 bases removed from V and 0 bases from J, the gap between germline ends came to 9 bases. The CDR3 contains 14 residues. In DNA form, the CDR3 reads TGCGCCAGCAGCTGGGACACAGCTAACTATGGCTACACCTTC. It is translated as CASSWDTANYGYTF.

This clone was detected only a few times. The chain is built from TRBV9 and TRBJ1-1; D is undetermined. Looked up from germline, CDR1 is SGDLS and CDR2 is YYNGEE. With 0 bases removed from V and 1 base from J, the gap between germline ends came to 16 bases. This CDR3 region has 17 residues. CDR3 loop: CASSVASIGPTNTEAFF. The CDR3 DNA is TGTGCCAGCAGCGTAGCGTCAATTGGGCCCACGAACACTGAAGCTTTCTTT.

The chain carries TRBV5-4 and TRBJ2-3; TRBD2 is a possible D gene (6 bases). The CDR3 runs 16 residues. Germline-derived CDR1 and CDR2 are SGHNT and YYREEE (reference sequence). V was shortened by 4 bases and J by 6 bases, with 21 bases between the two germline ends. This CDR3 reads CASSLGGMTDMDTQYF. CDR3 sequence (DNA): TGTGCCAGCAGCCTCGGGGGTATGACTGACATGGATACGCAGTATTTT.

This clone was counted at least ten times. In DNA form, the CDR3 reads TGTGCCAGCAGCCTGGGACTAGGGAGGGACAATGAGCAGTTCTTC. It is translated as CASSLGLGRDNEQFF. This sequence joins TRBV5-4 and TRBJ2-1, with 8 bases identical to TRBD2. Germline assignment: CDR1 SGHNT and CDR2 YYREEE (reference sequence). The junction had 8 bases not matched to a gene; V was cut back by 4 bases and J by 5 bases. The CDR3 runs to 15 residues.

This chain joins TRBV6-6 and TRBJ1-1; D unresolved. Germline values: CDR1 MNHNY, CDR2 SVGAGI (reference sequence). V lost 7 bases, J lost 10 bases, and 13 bases lay in between. The CDR3 has 11 amino acids. The CDR3 DNA sequence: TGTGCCAGCACCAATCCCGAGGGAGCTTTCTTT. It encodes CASTNPEGAFF.

The chain is built from TRBV7-9 and TRBJ1-4; 7 positions agree with TRBD1. Trimming cost V 2 bases and J 5 bases; bases outside gene matches: 5. The germline V gene has CDR1 SEHNR and CDR2 FQNEAQ (reference sequence). This CDR3 is built from 15 residues. The chain's CDR3 is CASSLPGQMNEKLFF. In nucleotides, the CDR3 is TGTGCCAGCAGCTTACCGGGACAGATGAATGAAAAACTGTTTTTT.

On this clone: This CDR3 is also generated by other DNA sequences in the sample. This sequence joins TRBV5-6 and TRBJ1-5; unclear D gene. Trimming stripped 3 bases from V and 7 bases from J, with 8 bases between. The CDR3 consists of 12 residues. Germline-derived CDR1 and CDR2 are SGHDT and YYEEEE. The CDR3 bases are TGTGCCAGCAGCTCCCTAGACCAGCCCCAGCATTTT. It yields the protein CASSSLDQPQHF.

The V and J genes are TRBV10-2 and TRBJ2-5; weak D call: TRBD2 (7 bases). The CDR3 runs to 16 residues. Trimming left V 5 bases short and J 0 bases short, with 16 bases between. The germline V gene has CDR1 WSHSY and CDR2 SAAADI. The CDR3 reads CASSPLRGGYQETQYF. Here the CDR3 DNA reads TGCGCCAGCAGTCCCCTCCGCGGGGGCTACCAAGAGACCCAGTACTTC.

This sequence joins TRBV6-1 and TRBJ1-5; 8 positions agree with TRBD1. This CDR3 has 14 residues. With V trimmed by 6 bases and J by 6 bases, 7 bases remained unmatched. Germline lookup yields CDR1 MNHNS and CDR2 SASEGT. CDR3 in amino acids: CASSHGQGGQPQHF. CDR3 in DNA: TGTGCCAGCAGCCATGGACAGGGAGGTCAGCCCCAGCATTTT.

This clone has a handful of counts. The chain couples TRBV19 to TRBJ1-1; the D is unclear. Germline CDR1 and CDR2: LNHDA and SQIVND (reference sequence). CDR3 size: 13 residues. Trimming removed 4 bases from V and 4 bases from J, with 10 bases in between. The CDR3 spells CASSNDLGTEAFF. DNA for the CDR3: TGTGCCAGTAGTAACGACCTAGGCACTGAAGCTTTCTTT.

The chain links TRBV7-9 to TRBJ1-4; D call uncertain. CDR3 size: 15 residues. V was pared by 4 bases and J by 7 bases, with 16 bases between. Germline V CDR1 and CDR2: SEHNR, FQNEAQ (reference sequence). CDR3 in DNA: TGTGCCAGCAGCTCCGGGTCAGCCGGGGTTGAAAAACTGTTTTTT. The encoded protein is CASSSGSAGVEKLFF.

This clone turned up a few times. The chain has TRBV5-6 and TRBJ1-2; TRBD1 aligns across 9 bases. The CDR3 contains 15 residues. CDR1 SGHDT and CDR2 YYEEEE come from the germline V gene. Trimming at V came to 4 bases and at J to 4 bases, leaving 8 bases not matched to a gene. The CDR3 protein is CASSGERQGGYGYTF. The CDR3 DNA is TGTGCCAGCAGCGGGGAACGACAGGGGGGCTATGGCTACACCTTC.

This clone was seen a handful of times. V usage is TRBV19 and J usage is TRBJ1-1; D call uncertain. Trimming removed 5 bases at V and 0 bases at J, with 10 bases between. The CDR3 runs to 14 residues. Germline lookup yields CDR1 LNHDA and CDR2 SQIVND (reference sequence). The CDR3 DNA reads TGTGCCAGTAGTTTCGACGGACTGAACACTGAAGCTTTCTTT. This translates into CASSFDGLNTEAFF. Looking up the rest from reference TRBV19 and TRBJ1-1 gives the full variable domain: DGGITQSPKYLFRKEGQNVTLSCEQNLNHDAMYWYRQDPGQGLRLIYYSQIVNDFQKGDIAEGYSVSREKKESFPLTVTSAQKNPTAFYLCASSFDGLNTEAFFGQGTRLTVV.

The chain links TRBV5-8 to TRBJ2-5; 7 bases match TRBD1. V shed 4 bases and J 1 base; nucleotides not matched to a gene: 1. Per germline, CDR1 SGHTS and CDR2 YDEGEE. The CDR3 sequence is 13 residues long. The DNA of the CDR3 is TGTGCCAGCAGCGACAGGGCCCAAGAGACCCAGTACTTC. Translating gives CASSDRAQETQYF.